Presented here are 23 T cell receptor beta chains from one specimen sequenced in a study of monozygotic twins with cystic fibrosis. TCRdb's table, derived via immunoSEQ multiplex PCR, lists solely in-frame clones and lacks some. The data hold roughly 13,000 clones, with roughly nine tenths observed a single time. The source material was blood. Source of these receptors: a boy aged 5-17 years with cystic fibrosis.

This clone came up a few times. The gene calls are TRBV19 and TRBJ1-6; D is perhaps TRBD1 (6 bases). The CDR3 has 15 amino acids. Germline V lookup: CDR1 LNHDA, CDR2 SQIVND (reference sequence). V was pared by 4 bases and J by 7 bases, with 14 bases between. In DNA form, the CDR3 reads TGTGCCAGTAGTAATGACAGGTCGGGGAATTCACCCCTCCACTTT. It translates to CASSNDRSGNSPLHF.

The count of this clone is one. The CDR3 region is CASSYSRERTGELFF. The CDR3 coding sequence is TGTGCCAGCAGTTACTCCCGGGAAAGGACCGGGGAGCTGTTTTTT. The chain joins TRBV6-5 to TRBJ2-2, with D possibly TRBD2 on 5 matching bases. Germline V gene data show CDR1 as MNHEY and CDR2 as SVGAGI. The CDR3 covers 15 residues. The germline V and J ends were trimmed by 0 bases and 5 bases, with 10 bases remaining between them.

The gene calls are TRBV4-1 and TRBJ2-5, with unresolved D. CDR3 length: 13 residues. In germline, CDR1 is MGHRA, CDR2 YSYEKL. V was clipped by 0 bases and J by 3 bases, with 5 bases between them. The CDR3 here is CASSQDQEETQYF. In DNA form, the CDR3 reads TGCGCCAGCAGCCAAGATCAGGAAGAGACCCAGTACTTC.

The genes are TRBV5-8 and TRBJ1-3; D gene uncertain. V was pared by 0 bases and J by 4 bases, with 11 bases between. The CDR3 is 15 residues long. Per germline, CDR1 SGHTS and CDR2 YDEGEE. For the CDR3, the DNA is TGTGCCAGCAGCTTGGCGGTCGGCCTAGGAAACACCATATATTTT. Residues: CASSLAVGLGNTIYF.

J is TRBJ2-7 and V is TRBV6-5, with TRBD2 matching over 9 bases. The trim removed 0 bases at V and 3 bases at J, leaving 0 bases unmatched. Germline CDR1 MNHEY, CDR2 SVGAGI. CDR3 length: 14 amino acids. The CDR3 sequence is CASSYSTSGYEQYF. Written as DNA, the CDR3 is TGTGCCAGCAGTTACTCGACTAGCGGCTACGAGCAGTACTTC.

This chain connects TRBV7-2 to TRBJ1-5; no reliable D call. CDR1 is SGHTA, CDR2 FQGNSA, per germline. Trimming pared 3 bases from V and 4 bases from J, leaving 13 bases between. The CDR3 covers 15 residues. For the CDR3, the DNA is TGTGCCAGCAGCTTTAGATCGGGAGGTAATCAGCCCCAGCATTTT. Its translation is CASSFRSGGNQPQHF.

V usage is TRBV7-8 and J usage is TRBJ1-5; TRBD1 matches 7 bases. CDR1 SGHVS and CDR2 FQNEAQ come from the germline V gene. This CDR3 contains 18 residues. V lost 1 base and J lost 0; bases outside the gene matches: 9. CDR3 sequence reads: CASSLDRQGLNSNQPQHF. In nucleotides, the CDR3 is TGTGCCAGCAGCTTAGATCGACAGGGATTGAATAGCAATCAGCCCCAGCATTTT.

This chain connects TRBV2 to TRBJ2-5; tentatively, D is TRBD1 (6 bases). The germline V gene encodes CDR1 SNHLY and CDR2 FYNNEI. Trimming removed 8 bases from V and 4 bases from J, with 14 bases in between. This CDR3 comprises 13 residues. CDR3 DNA sequence: TGTGCCAGCCTTTCAGGGGCGGGAGAGACCCAGTACTTC. It translates to CASLSGAGETQYF.

V gene TRBV5-4 combines with J gene TRBJ2-3; D unresolved. Germline V gene lookup returns CDR1 SGHNT and CDR2 YYREEE (reference sequence). This CDR3 has 16 amino acids. V shed 1 base and J shed 2 bases, with 14 bases lying between them. CDR3 nucleotide sequence: TGTGCCAGCAGCTTGTGGTCAGGTTACCACACAGATACGCAGTATTTT. This encodes CASSLWSGYHTDTQYF.

This sequence joins TRBV6-5 and TRBJ2-3, with a possible D match to TRBD1 (6 bases). V gave up 10 bases and J gave up 0 bases, with 11 bases separating them. This CDR3 has 13 residues. Per germline, CDR1 MNHEY and CDR2 SVGAGI. The CDR3 is CATTGPSTDTQYF. CDR3 bases: TGTGCCACTACAGGGCCTAGCACAGATACGCAGTATTTT.

This chain links TRBV15 with TRBJ2-1, with D possibly TRBD2 on 5 matching bases. Germline values: CDR1 LNHNV, CDR2 YYDKDF (reference sequence). This CDR3 is built from 15 residues. V was shortened by 0 bases and J by 4 bases, with 10 bases between the two germline ends. CDR3 sequence (DNA): TGTGCCACCAGCAGAGATTTGGGGAGATACAATGAGCAGTTCTTC. This translates into CATSRDLGRYNEQFF.

The V gene is TRBV2, the J gene TRBJ2-5; 8 positions match TRBD1. V shed 2 bases, J shed 4 bases, and the junction held 0 bases outside the gene matches. The germline gives CDR1 SNHLY, CDR2 FYNNEI. This CDR3 region has 13 residues. Here the CDR3 reads CASSEQGAETQYF. Written as DNA, the CDR3 is TGTGCCAGCAGTGAACAGGGGGCAGAGACCCAGTACTTC. Full variable domain (missing parts from reference TRBV2 and TRBJ2-5): EPEVTQTPSHQVTQMGQEVILRCVPISNHLYFYWYRQILGQKVEFLVSFYNNEISEKSEIFDDQFSVERPDGSNFTLKIRSTKLEDSAMYFCASSEQGAETQYFGPGTRLLVL.

CDR3 in DNA: TGTGCCAGCAGCCAAGATCTCAACAATGCCTACGAGCAGTACTTC. Protein sequence: CASSQDLNNAYEQYF. This chain joins TRBV4-2 and TRBJ2-7; D not certain. The CDR3 consists of 15 residues. Germline CDR1 reads LGHNA; CDR2 reads YNFKEQ. V was shortened by 0 bases and J by 2 bases, with 11 bases between the two germline ends.

This clone appeared once. Here the CDR3 reads CASSLSPRPNTGELFF. The DNA of the CDR3 is TGTGCCAGCAGCTTATCCCCGCGGCCCAATACCGGGGAGCTGTTTTTT. This chain connects TRBV7-7 to TRBJ2-2; D is uncertain. V was trimmed by 2 bases and J by 5 bases, leaving 15 bases between them. Germline V gene data show CDR1 as SSHAT and CDR2 as FNYEAQ (reference sequence). This CDR3 is built from 16 residues.

V and J are TRBV10-3 and TRBJ1-2; 7 bases are shared with TRBD1. Germline V gene sequence: CDR1 ENHRY, CDR2 SYGVKD. J was trimmed by 0 bases and V by 10 bases; bases with no gene match: 20. This CDR3 region has 18 residues. CDR3 sequence: CATRSATGQPSPNYGYTF. The CDR3 DNA sequence: TGTGCCACCCGCTCGGCGACGGGACAGCCTTCACCTAACTATGGCTACACCTTC.

The rearrangement joins TRBV28 to TRBJ1-1; 9 bases agree with TRBD1. The CDR3 totals 15 residues. With 1 base clipped from V and 4 bases from J, the junction kept 4 bases outside the gene matches. Germline V gives CDR1 MDHEN, CDR2 SYDVKM. Here the CDR3 DNA reads TGTGCCAGCAGTTTATTCCGGACAGGGGTCACTGAAGCTTTCTTT. Translating it yields CASSLFRTGVTEAFF.

The J gene is TRBJ2-1, the V gene TRBV27, with 9 positions matching TRBD2. This CDR3 contains 15 residues. Trimming took 2 bases from V and 4 from J; bases not matched to a gene: 3. Germline CDR1 MNHEY, CDR2 SMNVEV (reference sequence). Here the CDR3 reads CASSLGTSSYNEQFF. CDR3 sequence (DNA): TGTGCCAGCAGTTTAGGGACTAGCAGTTACAATGAGCAGTTCTTC.

This chain links TRBV6-1 with TRBJ1-2; tentative D call: TRBD1 (6 bases). This CDR3 has 14 amino acids. The germline V gene has CDR1 MNHNS and CDR2 SASEGT. Between the trimmed V and J ends, which lost 6 bases and 5 bases, there was a span of 16 bases. In DNA, the CDR3 is TGTGCCAGCAGAAGCTGGTTAGGGGGTTATGGCTACACCTTC. Translated: CASRSWLGGYGYTF.

The gene calls are TRBV10-1 and TRBJ2-5; 11 positions match TRBD2. This CDR3 spans 15 amino acids. Germline CDR1 reads WNHNN; CDR2 reads SYGVQD (reference sequence). V was pared by 2 bases and J by 2 bases, with 1 base of the junction left unmatched. The CDR3 reads CASSELAGGQETQYF. In nucleotides, the CDR3 is TGCGCCAGCAGTGAGCTAGCGGGGGGACAAGAGACCCAGTACTTC.

The chain is built from TRBV5-6 and TRBJ2-7; 7 positions match TRBD1. The CDR3 sequence is 15 residues long. Germline CDR1 SGHDT, CDR2 YYEEEE. Germline trimming cut 3 bases from V and 3 bases from J; bases unmatched to any gene: 9. Here the CDR3 reads CASSSGTARLYEQYF. In DNA, the CDR3 is TGTGCCAGCAGCTCAGGGACAGCCAGACTCTACGAGCAGTACTTC.

This clone was seen just once. V gene TRBV5-1 combines with J gene TRBJ2-7, with TRBD2 as a possible D gene (6 bases). With 0 bases removed from V and 7 bases from J, the gap between germline ends came to 17 bases. Germline values: CDR1 SGHRS, CDR2 YFSETQ. The CDR3 consists of 15 residues. The CDR3 sequence is CASSLDLSPGDEQYF. CDR3 DNA sequence: TGCGCCAGCAGCTTGGATCTCAGTCCGGGGGATGAGCAGTACTTC.

Here the CDR3 DNA reads TGTGCCTGGAGTGTACTTCAGCCATGGAACTCCTACAATGAGCAGTTCTTC. The encoded protein is CAWSVLQPWNSYNEQFF. V is TRBV30 and J is TRBJ2-1, with D hard to call. The CDR3 has 17 amino acids. Deletions cut 0 bases from V and 0 bases from J, with 15 bases between. CDR1 and CDR2 (germline): GTSNPN, SVGIG (reference sequence).

The chain uses TRBV5-6 and TRBJ1-2; no clear D gene. The CDR3 consists of 14 residues. Germline V CDR1 and CDR2: SGHDT, YYEEEE. Deletions cut 0 bases from V and 4 bases from J, with 10 bases between. CDR3 in DNA: TGTGCCAGCAGCTTGGGAATAGAACCCTATGGCTACACCTTC. Its protein is CASSLGIEPYGYTF.